The clone carrying this T cell receptor beta chain turned up a few times. Its target is not known. MiXCR, applied by TCRdb to the 5' RACE reads, yields one record per CDR3 protein. This sample has under 500,000 distinct CDR3 sequences, with roughly an eighth found just once. The source of the sample is a study of identical twins. Whole-study results and caveats: It was cross-sectional statistical analysis, not following the same donors, that the conclusions relied on. Modelling approaches yielded underestimates of out-of-frame TCR alpha sharing between monozygotic twins. When twins shared out-of-frame alpha sequences, those sequences had excess low generation probability.

Separately, the same data were catalogued under a study of yellow fever vaccine responses in identical twins.

This TCR was recovered from a woman younger than 30 in good health. Sequencing used CD4+ T cells sorted from blood.

CDR3 region: CASSHLTSGGEQYF. CDR3 nucleotides: TGTGCCAGCAGCCACCTGACTAGCGGGGGCGAGCAGTACTTC. The rearrangement uses TRBV14 and TRBJ2-7; TRBD2 matches 12 bases. Germline-derived CDR1 and CDR2 are SGHDN and FVKESK. The J segment lost 6 bases and the V segment lost 3 bases, leaving 3 bases of the junction unmatched. This CDR3 is built from 14 residues.